The clone carrying this T cell receptor beta chain was observed a few times. The source of the sample is a study of cytomegalovirus exposure and HLA in healthy donors. Study in general: In an early release, HLA-typed donors contributed approximately 82 million unique TCR sequences. Membership in the Caucasian-associated ancestry cluster was found for around 81% of almost 400 genotyped donors.

Every donor was a healthy person donating bone marrow. Trimming took 4 bases from V and 3 from J; bases not matched to a gene: 5. Germline V gives CDR1 SGHDT, CDR2 YYEEEE. This CDR3 is 14 amino acids long. In the PCR, 60 Vbeta and 13 Jbeta primers were used. Clones were read by immunoSEQ multiplex PCR, and TCRdb kept only the in-frame ones, dropping some. This table holds about 130,000 clones, approximately 8.8% found once. This clonotype was obtained from a man aged 35 to 55 in good health and CMV-seronegative. Sequencing was performed on PBMCs. This rearrangement joins TRBV5-6 to TRBJ1-1, with 8 positions matching TRBD1. The CDR3 loop is CASSARTGHTEAFF. The CDR3 DNA reads as TGTGCCAGCAGCGCCAGGACAGGGCACACTGAAGCTTTCTTT.